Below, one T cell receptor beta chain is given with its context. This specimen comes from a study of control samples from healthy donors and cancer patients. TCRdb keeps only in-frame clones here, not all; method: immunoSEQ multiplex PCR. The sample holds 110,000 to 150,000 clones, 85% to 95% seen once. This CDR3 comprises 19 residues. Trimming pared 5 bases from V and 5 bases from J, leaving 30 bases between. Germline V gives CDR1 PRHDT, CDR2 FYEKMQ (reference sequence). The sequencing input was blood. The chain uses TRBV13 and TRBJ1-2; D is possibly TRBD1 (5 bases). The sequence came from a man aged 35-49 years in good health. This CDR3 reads CASSPPLFLDPHGAYGYTF. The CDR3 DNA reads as TGTGCCAGCAGCCCACCACTATTCTTGGACCCCCATGGGGCGTATGGCTACACCTTC.